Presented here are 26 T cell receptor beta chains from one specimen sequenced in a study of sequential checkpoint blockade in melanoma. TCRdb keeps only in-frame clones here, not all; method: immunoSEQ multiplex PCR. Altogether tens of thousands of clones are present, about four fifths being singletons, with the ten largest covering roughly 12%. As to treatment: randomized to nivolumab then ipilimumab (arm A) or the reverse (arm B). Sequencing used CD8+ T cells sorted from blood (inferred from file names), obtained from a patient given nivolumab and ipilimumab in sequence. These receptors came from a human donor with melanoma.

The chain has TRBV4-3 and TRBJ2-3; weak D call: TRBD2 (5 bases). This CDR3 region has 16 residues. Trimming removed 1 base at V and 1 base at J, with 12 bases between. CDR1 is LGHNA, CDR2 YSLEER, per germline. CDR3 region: CASSQGKAAGTDTQYF. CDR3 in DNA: TGCGCCAGCAGCCAAGGGAAAGCGGCGGGCACAGATACGCAGTATTTT.

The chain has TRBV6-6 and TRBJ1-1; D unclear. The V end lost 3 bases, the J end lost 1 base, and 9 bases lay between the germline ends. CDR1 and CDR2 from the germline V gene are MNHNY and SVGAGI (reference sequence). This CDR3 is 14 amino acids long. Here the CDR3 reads CASSYGHRNTEAFF. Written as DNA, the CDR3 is TGTGCCAGCAGTTATGGGCACAGGAACACTGAAGCTTTCTTT.

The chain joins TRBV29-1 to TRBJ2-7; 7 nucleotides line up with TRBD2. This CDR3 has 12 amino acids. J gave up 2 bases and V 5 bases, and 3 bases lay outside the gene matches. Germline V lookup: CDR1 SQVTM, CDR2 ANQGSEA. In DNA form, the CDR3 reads TGCAGCGTTAGGCGGGAGCCCTACGAGCAGTACTTC. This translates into CSVRREPYEQYF.

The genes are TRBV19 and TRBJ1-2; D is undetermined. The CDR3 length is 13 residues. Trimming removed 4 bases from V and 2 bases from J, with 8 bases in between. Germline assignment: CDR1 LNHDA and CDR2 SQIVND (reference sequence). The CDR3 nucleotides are TGTGCCAGTAGTAGTCAGGTAAACTATGGCTACACCTTC. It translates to CASSSQVNYGYTF. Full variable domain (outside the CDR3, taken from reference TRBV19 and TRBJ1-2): DGGITQSPKYLFRKEGQNVTLSCEQNLNHDAMYWYRQDPGQGLRLIYYSQIVNDFQKGDIAEGYSVSREKKESFPLTVTSAQKNPTAFYLCASSSQVNYGYTFGSGTRLTVV.

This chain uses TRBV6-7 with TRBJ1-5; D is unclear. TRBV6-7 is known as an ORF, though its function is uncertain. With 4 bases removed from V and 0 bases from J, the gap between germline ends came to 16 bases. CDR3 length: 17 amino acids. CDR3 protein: CASSLMSESYSNQPQHF. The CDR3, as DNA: TGTGCCAGCAGTTTAATGAGCGAGTCTTATAGCAATCAGCCCCAGCATTTT.

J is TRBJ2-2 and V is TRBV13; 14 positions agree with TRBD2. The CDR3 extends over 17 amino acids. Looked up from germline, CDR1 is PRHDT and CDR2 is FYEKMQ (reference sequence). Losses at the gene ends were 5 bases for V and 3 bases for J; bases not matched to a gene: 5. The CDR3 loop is CASSKPGLAGDTGELFF. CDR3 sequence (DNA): TGTGCCAGCAGCAAACCGGGACTAGCGGGAGACACCGGGGAGCTGTTTTTT.

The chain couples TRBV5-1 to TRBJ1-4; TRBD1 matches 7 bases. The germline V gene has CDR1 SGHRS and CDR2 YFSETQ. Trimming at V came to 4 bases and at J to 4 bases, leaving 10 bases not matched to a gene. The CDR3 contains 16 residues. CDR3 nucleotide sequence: TGCGCCAGCAGCCGGAGTGGGGGACAGAATAATGAAAAACTGTTTTTT. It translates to CASSRSGGQNNEKLFF.

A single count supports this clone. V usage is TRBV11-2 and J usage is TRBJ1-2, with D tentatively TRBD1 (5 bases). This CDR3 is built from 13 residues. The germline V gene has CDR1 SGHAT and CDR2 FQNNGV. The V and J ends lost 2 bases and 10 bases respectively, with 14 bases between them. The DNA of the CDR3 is TGTGCCAGCAGCTTAACGGGACGGGGGGACTACACCTTC. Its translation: CASSLTGRGDYTF.

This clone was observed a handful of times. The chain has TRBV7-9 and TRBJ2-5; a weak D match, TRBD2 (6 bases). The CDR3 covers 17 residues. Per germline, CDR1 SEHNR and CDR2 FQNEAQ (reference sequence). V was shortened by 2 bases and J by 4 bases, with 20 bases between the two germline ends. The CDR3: CASSLLGLGTGRETQYF. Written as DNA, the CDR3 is TGTGCCAGCAGCTTATTAGGTTTAGGGACTGGGAGAGAGACCCAGTACTTC.

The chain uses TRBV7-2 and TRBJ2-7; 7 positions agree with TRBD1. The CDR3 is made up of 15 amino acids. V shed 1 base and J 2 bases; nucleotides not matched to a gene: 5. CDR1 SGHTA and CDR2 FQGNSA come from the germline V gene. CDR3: CASSLEAGGTYEQYF. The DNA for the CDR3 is TGTGCCAGCAGCTTAGAGGCAGGGGGTACCTACGAGCAGTACTTC.

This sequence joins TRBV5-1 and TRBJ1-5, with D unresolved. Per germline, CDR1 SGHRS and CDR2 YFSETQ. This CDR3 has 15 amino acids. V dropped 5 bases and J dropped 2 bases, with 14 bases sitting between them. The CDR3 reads CASSSIPRGNQPQHF. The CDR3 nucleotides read TGCGCCAGCAGTTCCATCCCGAGGGGCAATCAGCCCCAGCATTTT.

The chain's CDR3 is CASSLEGQPRAGYTF. CDR3 DNA: TGTGCCAGCAGCTTGGAAGGGCAGCCCAGGGCTGGCTACACCTTC. The rearrangement uses TRBV5-5 and TRBJ1-2; possible D gene TRBD1, 5 bases. Germline CDR1 is SGHKS and CDR2 is YYEKEE (reference sequence). Trimming took 0 bases from V and 7 from J, leaving 16 bases between them. This CDR3 comprises 15 residues.

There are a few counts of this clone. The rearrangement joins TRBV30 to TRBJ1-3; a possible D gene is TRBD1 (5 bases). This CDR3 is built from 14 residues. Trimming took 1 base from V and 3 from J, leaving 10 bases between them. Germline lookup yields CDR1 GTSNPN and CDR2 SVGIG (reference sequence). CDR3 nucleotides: TGTGCCTGGAGTGCCTTAGGGGTTGGAAACACCATATATTTT. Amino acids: CAWSALGVGNTIYF.

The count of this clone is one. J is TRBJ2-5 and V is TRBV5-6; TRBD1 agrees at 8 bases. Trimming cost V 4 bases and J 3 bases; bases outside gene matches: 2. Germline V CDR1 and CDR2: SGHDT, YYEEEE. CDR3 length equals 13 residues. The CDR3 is CASSLTGEETQYF. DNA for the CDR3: TGTGCCAGCAGCCTGACAGGGGAAGAGACCCAGTACTTC.

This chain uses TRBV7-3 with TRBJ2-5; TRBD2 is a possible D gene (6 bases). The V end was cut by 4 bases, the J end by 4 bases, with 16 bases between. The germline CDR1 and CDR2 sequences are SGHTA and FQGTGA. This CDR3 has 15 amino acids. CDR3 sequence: CASSSGTFRGETQYF. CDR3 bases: TGTGCCAGCAGCTCCGGGACTTTCAGAGGAGAGACCCAGTACTTC.

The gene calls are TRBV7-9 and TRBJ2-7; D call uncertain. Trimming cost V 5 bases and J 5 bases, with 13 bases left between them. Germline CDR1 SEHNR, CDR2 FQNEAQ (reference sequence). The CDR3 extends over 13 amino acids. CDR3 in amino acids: CASSPNLRNEQYF. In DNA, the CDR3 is TGTGCCAGCAGCCCCAATCTACGAAACGAGCAGTACTTC.

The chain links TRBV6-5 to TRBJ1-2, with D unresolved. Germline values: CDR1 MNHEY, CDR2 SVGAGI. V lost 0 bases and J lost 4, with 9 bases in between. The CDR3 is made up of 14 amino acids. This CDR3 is CASSYSREGYGYTF. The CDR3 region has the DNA TGTGCCAGCAGTTACTCCCGGGAGGGCTATGGCTACACCTTC.

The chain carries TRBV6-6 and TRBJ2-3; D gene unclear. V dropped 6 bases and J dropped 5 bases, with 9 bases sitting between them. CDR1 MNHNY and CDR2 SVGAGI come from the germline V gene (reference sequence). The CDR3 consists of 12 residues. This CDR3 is CASSRDGDTQYF. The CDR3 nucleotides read TGTGCCAGCAGCCGCGATGGAGATACGCAGTATTTT.

The DNA for the CDR3 is TGTGCCGGGGACCCCACAGGGGTGGACGAGCAGTACTTC. Protein sequence: CAGDPTGVDEQYF. The chain employs TRBV19 and TRBJ2-7; TRBD1 aligns across 7 bases. CDR3 length: 13 residues. The ends lost 11 bases at V and 5 bases at J; junction bases unmatched: 12. CDR1 and CDR2 (germline): LNHDA, SQIVND (reference sequence).

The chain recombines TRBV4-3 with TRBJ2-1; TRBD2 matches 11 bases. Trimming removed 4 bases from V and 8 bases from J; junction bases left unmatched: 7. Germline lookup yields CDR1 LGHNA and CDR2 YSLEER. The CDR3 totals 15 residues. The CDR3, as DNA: TGCGCCAGCAGCCTCCGACTAGCGGGAATGTATGAGCAGTTCTTC. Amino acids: CASSLRLAGMYEQFF.

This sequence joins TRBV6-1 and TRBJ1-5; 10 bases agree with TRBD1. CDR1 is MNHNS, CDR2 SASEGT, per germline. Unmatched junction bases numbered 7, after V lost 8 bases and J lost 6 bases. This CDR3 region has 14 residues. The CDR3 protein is CASGRDRGGQPQHF. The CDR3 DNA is TGTGCCAGCGGCCGGGACAGGGGTGGTCAGCCCCAGCATTTT.

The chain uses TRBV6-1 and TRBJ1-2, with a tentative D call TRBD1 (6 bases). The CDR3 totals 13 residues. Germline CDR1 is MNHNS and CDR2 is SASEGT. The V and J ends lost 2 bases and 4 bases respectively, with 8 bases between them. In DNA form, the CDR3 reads TGTGCCAGCAGTGAAAGAGGGGGCTATGGCTACACCTTC. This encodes CASSERGGYGYTF.

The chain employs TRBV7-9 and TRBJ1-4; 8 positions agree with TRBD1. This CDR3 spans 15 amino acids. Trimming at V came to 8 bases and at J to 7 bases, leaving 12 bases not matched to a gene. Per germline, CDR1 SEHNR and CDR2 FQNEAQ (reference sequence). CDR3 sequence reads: CASVDFGTGREKLFF. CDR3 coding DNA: TGTGCCAGCGTTGATTTCGGGACAGGCCGTGAAAAACTGTTTTTT.

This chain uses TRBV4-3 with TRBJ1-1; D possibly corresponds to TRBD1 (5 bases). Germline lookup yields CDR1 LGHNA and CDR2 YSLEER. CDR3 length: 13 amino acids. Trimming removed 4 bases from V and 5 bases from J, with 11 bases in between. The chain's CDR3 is CASSLRAGTEAFF. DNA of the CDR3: TGCGCCAGCAGCCTCAGGGCCGGGACTGAAGCTTTCTTT.

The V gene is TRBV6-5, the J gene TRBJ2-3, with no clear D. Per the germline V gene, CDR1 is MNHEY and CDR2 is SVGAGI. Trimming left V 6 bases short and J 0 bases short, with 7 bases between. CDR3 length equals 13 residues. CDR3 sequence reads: CASRLGSTDTQYF. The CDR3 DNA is TGTGCCAGCAGACTCGGGAGCACAGATACGCAGTATTTT.

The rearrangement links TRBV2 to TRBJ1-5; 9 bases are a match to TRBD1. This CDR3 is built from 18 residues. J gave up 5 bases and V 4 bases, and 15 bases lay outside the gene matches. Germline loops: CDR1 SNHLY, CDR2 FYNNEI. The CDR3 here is CASSVVRDRERLDQPQHF. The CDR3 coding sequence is TGTGCCAGCAGTGTAGTAAGGGACAGGGAAAGGCTCGATCAGCCCCAGCATTTT. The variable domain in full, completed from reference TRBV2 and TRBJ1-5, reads EPEVTQTPSHQVTQMGQEVILRCVPISNHLYFYWYRQILGQKVEFLVSFYNNEISEKSEIFDDQFSVERPDGSNFTLKIRSTKLEDSAMYFCASSVVRDRERLDQPQHFGDGTRLSIL.